This T cell receptor (beta chain) was sequenced in a study of a mutant IDH1 vaccine in newly diagnosed glioma. Described time point: week 11, during vaccination. A single vaccine dose contained 300 ug of mutant IDH1 20-mer peptide, and topical imiquimod was used with it. The repertoire was sequenced with immunoSEQ multiplex PCR; TCRdb's copy has only in-frame clones and lacks some. Of 95,000 to 120,000 clones detected, roughly 88% appear once; the ten largest clones hold around 0.61%. This CDR3 is 16 amino acids long. As to this clone: The antigen remains undetermined.

The chain has TRBV21-1 and TRBJ1-4. TRBV21-1 is tagged as a pseudogene. This receptor was obtained from a woman aged 45-59 years with glioma. Material: PBMCs, obtained from a glioma patient whose treatment included an IDH1 peptide vaccine. The CDR3 region has the DNA TGTGCCAGCAGCAAAGAGGGGGGCCTCACTAATGAAAAACTGTTTTTT. Encoded protein: CASSKEGGLTNEKLFF.